This T cell receptor beta chain was recorded in a study of T cells in Graves' hyperthyroidism and ophthalmopathy. This clonotype occurred many times. The investigators amplified TCR beta CDR3 regions from RNA transcripts. Initially, a first-round RT-PCR of the TCR CDR3 employed the HTBI primer set. Via MiXCR, TCRdb re-called the multiplex PCR reads, giving one row per CDR3 protein. The table has 500,000 or so distinct CDR3 sequences, 17% seen once; the top ten hold 17%. The ends were cut back, 1 base at V and 4 bases at J, with 10 bases in the middle. Germline assignment: CDR1 SGHAT and CDR2 FQNNGV. CDR3 length: 14 residues.

This receptor was taken from a woman aged 18-35 years with Graves' ophthalmopathy. V and J are TRBV11-2 and TRBJ1-2; D ambiguous. Material for sequencing was blood. CDR3 residues: CASSLGPAAYGYTF. In DNA form, the CDR3 reads TGTGCCAGCAGCTTAGGGCCGGCAGCCTATGGCTACACCTTC.